What follows are 32 T cell receptor beta chains derived from one specimen sequenced in a study of blood T cell repertoires in COVID-19. TCRdb's copy holds only in-frame clones and misses some; the assay was immunoSEQ multiplex PCR. The sample holds 220,000 or so clones; around 90% are singletons and the top ten take about 14%. The sequenced material came from PBMCs or T cells enriched from blood (not recorded which). The receptors stem from a man aged 30-40 years who had been exposed to COVID-19.

The chain combines TRBV15 with TRBJ1-6; D possibly corresponds to TRBD1 (6 bases). Germline V lookup: CDR1 LNHNV, CDR2 YYDKDF (reference sequence). The ends were cut back, 3 bases at V and 10 bases at J, with 16 bases in the middle. The CDR3 is made up of 15 amino acids. The CDR3 reads CATSRETGRESPLHF. CDR3 in DNA: TGTGCCACCAGCAGGGAAACAGGGAGGGAATCACCCCTCCACTTT.

The gene calls are TRBV9 and TRBJ1-1; D gene unclear. Germline V lookup: CDR1 SGDLS, CDR2 YYNGEE. With 4 bases removed from V and 1 base from J, the gap between germline ends came to 11 bases. The CDR3 has 14 amino acids. CDR3 sequence reads: CASSLNPGNTEAFF. The DNA for the CDR3 is TGTGCCAGCAGCCTTAACCCAGGGAACACTGAAGCTTTCTTT.

The chain uses TRBV7-9 and TRBJ1-4, with 7 bases that match TRBD1. The V gene's germline CDR1 is SEHNR and CDR2 FQNEAQ (reference sequence). The CDR3 has 17 residues. The V gene end was trimmed by 5 bases and the J gene end by 4 bases; junction bases not matched to a gene: 13. As DNA, the CDR3 is TGTGCCAGCAGCCAGTCGGATGACAGGGATGGTAATGAAAAACTGTTTTTT. This translates into CASSQSDDRDGNEKLFF.

The chain carries TRBV21-1 and TRBJ2-1; the table calls TRBD2, which could not be checked here. TRBV21-1 is listed as a pseudogene. The CDR3 covers 16 residues. The CDR3 nucleotides read TGTGCCAGCAGCAAGAGGGCAGAAAGTGATTACAATGAGCAGTTCTTC. Residues: CASSKRAESDYNEQFF.

CDR3 coding DNA: TGTGCCAGCAGCTCCGGGACAGGGAGCGACGAGCAGTACTTC. It yields the protein CASSSGTGSDEQYF. The rearrangement uses TRBV5-4 and TRBJ2-7, with 9 bases matching TRBD1. V lost 3 bases to trimming and J lost 5 bases; unmatched junction nucleotides: 6. The CDR3 has 14 residues. The germline V gene has CDR1 SGHNT and CDR2 YYREEE (reference sequence).

The rearrangement joins TRBV19 to TRBJ1-3, with 7 bases fitting TRBD1. The length of the CDR3 is 17 residues. In germline, CDR1 is LNHDA, CDR2 SQIVND (reference sequence). The V and J ends lost 8 bases and 0 bases, in that order; junction bases with no gene match: 13. The CDR3 DNA reads TGTGCCAGTTCCGGGACAGTATCCTCCCTCTCTGGAAACACCATATATTTT. This translates into CASSGTVSSLSGNTIYF.

The chain has TRBV27 and TRBJ2-7; 9 bases are shared with TRBD1. Germline CDR1 and CDR2: MNHEY and SMNVEV (reference sequence). Unmatched junction bases numbered 5, after V lost 3 bases and J lost 2 bases. This CDR3 has 15 amino acids. CDR3 region: CASSLTGQGPYEQYF. In nucleotides, the CDR3 is TGTGCCAGCAGTTTGACCGGACAGGGGCCCTACGAGCAGTACTTC.

The chain joins TRBV19 to TRBJ1-5; 10 nucleotides line up with TRBD1. This CDR3 is 15 amino acids long. The germline V gene encodes CDR1 LNHDA and CDR2 SQIVND (reference sequence). The V gene end was trimmed by 6 bases and the J gene end by 5 bases; junction bases not matched to a gene: 7. The CDR3 DNA reads TGTGCCAGTAGGATCCTCGGGACAGGGGATCAGCCCCAGCATTTT. It is translated as CASRILGTGDQPQHF.

This chain connects TRBV14 to TRBJ2-5, with TRBD2 matching over 9 bases. The V segment lost 1 base and the J segment 5 bases; nucleotides outside the gene matches: 11. The CDR3 extends over 17 amino acids. Germline V gene data show CDR1 as SGHDN and CDR2 as FVKESK. In nucleotides, the CDR3 is TGTGCCAGCAGCCAAGGGGTCTGGAGCGGGGGGTTGGAGACCCAGTACTTC. It specifies CASSQGVWSGGLETQYF.

The chain uses TRBV6-5 and TRBJ2-2, with D unclear. The CDR3 consists of 14 residues. Germline CDR1 reads MNHEY; CDR2 reads SVGAGI. V lost 2 bases, J lost 1 base, and 5 bases lay in between. The CDR3 loop reads CASSYNKNTGELFF. CDR3 in DNA: TGTGCCAGCAGTTACAACAAGAACACCGGGGAGCTGTTTTTT.

The chain combines TRBV13 with TRBJ2-7; TRBD2 matches 13 bases. In germline, CDR1 is PRHDT, CDR2 FYEKMQ (reference sequence). The CDR3 extends over 16 amino acids. The V segment lost 5 bases and the J segment 4 bases; nucleotides outside the gene matches: 8. The CDR3 region has the DNA TGTGCCAGCAGCCTCGGGACTAGCGGGGCCACGTACGAGCAGTACTTC. This translates into CASSLGTSGATYEQYF. The variable domain in full, with the rest retrieved from reference TRBV13 and TRBJ2-7, is AAGVIQSPRHLIKEKRETATLKCYPIPRHDTVYWYQQGPGQDPQFLISFYEKMQSDKGSIPDRFSAQQFSDYHSELNMSSLELGDSALYFCASSLGTSGATYEQYFGPGTRLTVT.

This clone has only one observation. V and J are TRBV9 and TRBJ2-7, with D maybe TRBD1 (7 bases). V was cut by 4 bases and J by 5 bases, with 19 bases left in between. Germline V gene data show CDR1 as SGDLS and CDR2 as YYNGEE. The CDR3 is 15 residues long. In DNA, the CDR3 is TGTGCCAGCAGCCCTTCGACAGGGACGGGGGACGAGCAGTACTTC. It translates to CASSPSTGTGDEQYF.

The chain links TRBV2 to TRBJ2-1, with TRBD1 matching 11 bases. Germline CDR1 SNHLY, CDR2 FYNNEI. With 2 bases clipped from V and 6 bases from J, the junction kept 3 bases outside the gene matches. This CDR3 contains 15 residues. CDR3 amino acids: CASSELGTGGNEQFF. The CDR3 DNA reads as TGTGCCAGCAGTGAACTGGGGACAGGGGGCAATGAGCAGTTCTTC.

V gene TRBV10-3 combines with J gene TRBJ1-6; TRBD1 might be the D (6 bases). V lost 11 bases and J lost 5, with 19 bases in between. CDR3 length equals 15 residues. Germline CDR1 ENHRY, CDR2 SYGVKD. The CDR3: CAARQADFNNSPLHF. As DNA, the CDR3 is TGTGCCGCGAGACAGGCCGACTTTAATAATTCACCCCTCCACTTT.

V usage is TRBV5-4 and J usage is TRBJ2-5; 8 nucleotides line up with TRBD2. Trimming removed 0 bases from V and 7 bases from J; junction bases left unmatched: 5. Looked up from germline, CDR1 is SGHNT and CDR2 is YYREEE (reference sequence). The CDR3 runs 14 residues. DNA of the CDR3: TGTGCCAGCAGCTTGGAGAGTCGGGAGGGGACCCAGTACTTC. It yields the protein CASSLESREGTQYF.

The CDR3 reads CASSLGQGVDYGYTF. In DNA, the CDR3 is TGCGCCAGCAGCTTGGGACAGGGCGTGGACTATGGCTACACCTTC. The chain is built from TRBV5-1 and TRBJ1-2; 7 bases align to TRBD1. Germline CDR1 SGHRS, CDR2 YFSETQ. After removal of 0 bases from V and 3 bases from J, the junction contained 5 bases not matched to a gene. The CDR3 contains 15 residues.

The rearrangement uses TRBV5-4 and TRBJ1-4, with 7 bases that match TRBD1. V was pared by 4 bases and J by 3 bases, with 6 bases of the junction left unmatched. The CDR3 covers 15 residues. The germline gives CDR1 SGHNT, CDR2 YYREEE (reference sequence). This CDR3 reads CASSRWTGANEKLFF. CDR3 sequence (DNA): TGTGCCAGCAGCCGTTGGACAGGAGCTAATGAAAAACTGTTTTTT.

This chain links TRBV9 with TRBJ2-1; D remains ambiguous. Germline V lookup: CDR1 SGDLS, CDR2 YYNGEE. This CDR3 comprises 14 residues. Trimming left V 0 bases short and J 6 bases short, with 10 bases between. The CDR3 here is CASSVELPPNEQFF. The CDR3 DNA reads as TGTGCCAGCAGCGTAGAACTTCCCCCCAATGAGCAGTTCTTC.

The rearrangement joins TRBV5-1 to TRBJ1-1, with 8 bases matching TRBD1. CDR1 is SGHRS and CDR2 is YFSETQ in the germline V gene. The CDR3 extends over 18 amino acids. J gave up 0 bases and V 4 bases, and 14 bases lay outside the gene matches. The CDR3 reads CASSHPRHRQGMNTEAFF. The CDR3 DNA reads TGCGCCAGCAGCCACCCCCGCCACCGACAGGGGATGAACACTGAAGCTTTCTTT.

The CDR3 nucleotides are TGTGCCAGCAGCCTGGACGGTGGGGGGGCAGCAGATACGCAGTATTTT. This translates into CASSLDGGGAADTQYF. This rearrangement joins TRBV9 to TRBJ2-3, with D tentatively TRBD2 (7 bases). Germline V gives CDR1 SGDLS, CDR2 YYNGEE. The CDR3 covers 16 residues. Trimming left V 4 bases short and J 4 bases short, with 19 bases between.

To note about this clone: Other nucleotide sequences in the sample specify the same CDR3. V and J are TRBV5-1 and TRBJ2-5; tentative D call: TRBD1 (6 bases). The CDR3 spans 15 residues. CDR1 and CDR2 (germline): SGHRS, YFSETQ. V lost 0 bases and J lost 1, with 10 bases in between. CDR3 amino acids: CASSLGSGVQETQYF. CDR3 coding DNA: TGCGCCAGCAGCTTGGGTTCAGGGGTCCAAGAGACCCAGTACTTC.

The rearrangement joins TRBV30 to TRBJ1-2; weak D call: TRBD1 (5 bases). Trimming removed 0 bases at V and 8 bases at J, with 16 bases between. This CDR3 spans 14 amino acids. Germline loops: CDR1 GTSNPN, CDR2 SVGIG (reference sequence). The CDR3 DNA sequence: TGTGCCTGGAGTGTACAGGTCGAGACCTGGGGCTACACCTTC. Translating it yields CAWSVQVETWGYTF.

This clone came up a few times. J is TRBJ2-2 and V is TRBV7-9; the match to TRBD1 covers 7 bases. V shed 5 bases and J 6 bases; nucleotides not matched to a gene: 9. The length of the CDR3 is 15 residues. Germline values: CDR1 SEHNR, CDR2 FQNEAQ (reference sequence). This CDR3 is CASSPPGQLSGELFF. As DNA, the CDR3 is TGTGCCAGCAGCCCACCGGGACAGTTGTCCGGGGAGCTGTTTTTT.

This sequence joins TRBV3-1 (or the pseudogene TRBV3-2) and TRBJ2-7, with D unresolved. Trimming shortened V by 2 bases and J by 5 bases, and 4 bases separated the two germline ends. CDR1 is LGHDT and CDR2 is YNNKEL in the germline V gene (reference sequence). The CDR3 is 11 residues long. CDR3 sequence: CASSQLNEQYF. The CDR3 DNA sequence: TGTGCCAGCAGCCAATTAAACGAGCAGTACTTC.

J is TRBJ2-1 and V is TRBV7-8, with 11 nucleotides matching TRBD2. The V and J ends lost 1 base and 10 bases, in that order; junction bases with no gene match: 6. This CDR3 is built from 15 residues. The germline gives CDR1 SGHVS, CDR2 FQNEAQ. CDR3 in DNA: TGTGCCAGCAGCTTAGGGACTAGCGGGCCTACGGAGCAGTTCTTC. Its protein product is CASSLGTSGPTEQFF.

The genes are TRBV4-1 and TRBJ1-3; 8 positions match TRBD1. Germline lookup yields CDR1 MGHRA and CDR2 YSYEKL. This CDR3 is built from 17 residues. V shed 0 bases and J 1 base; nucleotides not matched to a gene: 5. CDR3 region: CASSQDRQGASGNTIYF. DNA for the CDR3: TGCGCCAGCAGCCAAGATCGGCAGGGGGCTTCTGGAAACACCATATATTTT.

V gene TRBV9 combines with J gene TRBJ2-2; TRBD2 matches at 10 bases. Germline V CDR1 and CDR2: SGDLS, YYNGEE. The CDR3 is 17 residues long. V lost 2 bases, J lost 5 bases, and 9 bases stayed unmatched. CDR3 protein: CASSVEAGGIRTGELFF. The CDR3 nucleotides are TGTGCCAGCAGCGTGGAAGCGGGGGGGATTCGGACCGGGGAGCTGTTTTTT.

The chain uses TRBV29-1 and TRBJ2-5; the D gene is possibly TRBD2 (6 bases). Germline V gene sequence: CDR1 SQVTM, CDR2 ANQGSEA. The CDR3 spans 12 residues. Between the trimmed V and J ends, which lost 2 bases and 5 bases, there was a span of 9 bases. In nucleotides, the CDR3 is TGCAGCGTTGAAATAGCGGTGGAGACCCAGTACTTC. Its protein product is CSVEIAVETQYF.

The genes are TRBV5-4 and TRBJ2-5; D remains unclear. The V end lost 0 bases, the J end lost 7 bases, and 13 bases lay between the germline ends. Germline V gives CDR1 SGHNT, CDR2 YYREEE (reference sequence). This CDR3 is built from 14 residues. CDR3 coding DNA: TGTGCCAGCAGCTTGGTGGTAGAGGAAGGGACCCAGTACTTC. This encodes CASSLVVEEGTQYF.

The genes are TRBV19 and TRBJ2-1, with 7 bases identical to TRBD1. Germline V gives CDR1 LNHDA, CDR2 SQIVND (reference sequence). This CDR3 region has 15 residues. J gave up 9 bases and V 5 bases, and 13 bases lay outside the gene matches. The CDR3 spells CASSLHSTTGIEQFF. The CDR3 bases are TGTGCCAGTAGTCTCCACTCCACGACAGGGATTGAGCAGTTCTTC.

The chain joins TRBV5-1 to TRBJ1-1; 9 bases fit TRBD1. Trimming at V came to 6 bases and at J to 7 bases, leaving 16 bases not matched to a gene. The CDR3 has 16 amino acids. CDR1 SGHRS and CDR2 YFSETQ come from the germline V gene. DNA of the CDR3: TGCGCCAGCAATACTTTTTCAGGGACAGGGACCCTTGAAGCTTTCTTT. It codes for CASNTFSGTGTLEAFF.

The chain employs TRBV5-1 and TRBJ2-1; 7 bases are shared with TRBD1. With V trimmed by 4 bases and J by 3 bases, 10 bases remained unmatched. Germline lookup yields CDR1 SGHRS and CDR2 YFSETQ. This CDR3 spans 16 amino acids. CDR3 sequence reads: CASSPLSGTVYNEQFF. The DNA of the CDR3 is TGCGCCAGCAGCCCACTCTCCGGGACAGTCTACAATGAGCAGTTCTTC.